The following is a T cell receptor (beta chain) sequence with its context. The antigen remains undetermined. This record belongs to a study of identical twins. TCRdb independently ran MiXCR on the 5' RACE reads; one entry per CDR3 protein. The sample lists about 450,000 distinct CDR3 sequences, approximately 17% occurring once. Study-wide results and caveats: The study found excess low generation probability among twin-shared out-of-frame alpha sequences.

Sequenced material: naive T cells sorted from blood. This sequence was found in a man aged 50 to 59 in good health.

The CDR3 loop reads CASSLYGASSYNSPLHF. Written as DNA, the CDR3 is TGTGCCAGCAGTTTATATGGGGCGAGCTCCTATAATTCACCCCTCCACTTT. The J gene is TRBJ1-6, the V gene TRBV12-3 or TRBV12-4; D perhaps matches TRBD1 (5 bases). Trimming took 2 bases from V and 0 from J, leaving 11 bases between them. The CDR3 has 17 amino acids.